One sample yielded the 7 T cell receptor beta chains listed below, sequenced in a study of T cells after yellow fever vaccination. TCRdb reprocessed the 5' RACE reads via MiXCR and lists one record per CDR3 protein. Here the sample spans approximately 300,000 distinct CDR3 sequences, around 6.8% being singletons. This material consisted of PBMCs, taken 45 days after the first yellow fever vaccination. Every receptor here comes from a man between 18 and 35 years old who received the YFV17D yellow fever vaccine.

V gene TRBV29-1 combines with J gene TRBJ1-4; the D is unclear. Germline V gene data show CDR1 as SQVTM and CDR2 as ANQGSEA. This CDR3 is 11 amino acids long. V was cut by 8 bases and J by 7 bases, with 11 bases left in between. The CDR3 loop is CSSLVGEKLFF. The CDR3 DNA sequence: TGCAGCTCTTTAGTAGGTGAAAAACTGTTTTTT.

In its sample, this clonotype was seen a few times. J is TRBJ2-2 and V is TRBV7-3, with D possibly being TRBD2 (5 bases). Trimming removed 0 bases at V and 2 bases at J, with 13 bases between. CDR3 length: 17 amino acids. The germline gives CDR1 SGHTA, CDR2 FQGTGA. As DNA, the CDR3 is TGTGCCAGCAGCTTAACGGACTGGGGTGCCAACACCGGGGAGCTGTTTTTT. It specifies CASSLTDWGANTGELFF.

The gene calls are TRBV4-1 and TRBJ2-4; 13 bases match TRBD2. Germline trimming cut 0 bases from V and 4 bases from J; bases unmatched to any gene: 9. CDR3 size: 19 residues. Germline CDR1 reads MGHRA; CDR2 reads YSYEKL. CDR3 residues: CASSQDVGGLAGRKNIQYF. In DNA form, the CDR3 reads TGCGCCAGCAGCCAAGATGTGGGGGGACTAGCGGGGCGGAAAAACATTCAGTACTTC.

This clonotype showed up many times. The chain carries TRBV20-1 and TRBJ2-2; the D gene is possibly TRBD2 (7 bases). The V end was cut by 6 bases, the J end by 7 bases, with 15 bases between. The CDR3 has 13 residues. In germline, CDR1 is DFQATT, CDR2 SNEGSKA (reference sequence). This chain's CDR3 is CSAARGADGELFF. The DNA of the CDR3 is TGCAGTGCGGCCCGGGGGGCCGACGGGGAGCTGTTTTTT.

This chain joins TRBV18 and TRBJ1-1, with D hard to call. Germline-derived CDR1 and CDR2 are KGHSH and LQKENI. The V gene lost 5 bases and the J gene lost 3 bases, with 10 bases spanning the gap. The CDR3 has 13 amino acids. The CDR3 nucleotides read TGTGCCAGCTCAACACGTTTGGACACTGAAGCTTTCTTT. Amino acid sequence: CASSTRLDTEAFF.

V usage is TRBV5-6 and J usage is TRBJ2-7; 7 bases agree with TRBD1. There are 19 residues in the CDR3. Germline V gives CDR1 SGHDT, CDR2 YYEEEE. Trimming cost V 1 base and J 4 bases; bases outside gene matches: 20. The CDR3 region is CASSLFVTGLLQNPYEQYF. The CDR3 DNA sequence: TGTGCCAGCAGCTTGTTTGTGACAGGGTTACTACAGAATCCTTACGAGCAGTACTTC.

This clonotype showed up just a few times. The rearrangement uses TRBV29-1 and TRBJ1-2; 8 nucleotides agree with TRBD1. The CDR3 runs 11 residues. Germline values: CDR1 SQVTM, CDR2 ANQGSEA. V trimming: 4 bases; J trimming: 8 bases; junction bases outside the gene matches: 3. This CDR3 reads CSVGTGYGYTF. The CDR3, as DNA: TGCAGCGTTGGGACAGGGTACGGCTACACCTTC.